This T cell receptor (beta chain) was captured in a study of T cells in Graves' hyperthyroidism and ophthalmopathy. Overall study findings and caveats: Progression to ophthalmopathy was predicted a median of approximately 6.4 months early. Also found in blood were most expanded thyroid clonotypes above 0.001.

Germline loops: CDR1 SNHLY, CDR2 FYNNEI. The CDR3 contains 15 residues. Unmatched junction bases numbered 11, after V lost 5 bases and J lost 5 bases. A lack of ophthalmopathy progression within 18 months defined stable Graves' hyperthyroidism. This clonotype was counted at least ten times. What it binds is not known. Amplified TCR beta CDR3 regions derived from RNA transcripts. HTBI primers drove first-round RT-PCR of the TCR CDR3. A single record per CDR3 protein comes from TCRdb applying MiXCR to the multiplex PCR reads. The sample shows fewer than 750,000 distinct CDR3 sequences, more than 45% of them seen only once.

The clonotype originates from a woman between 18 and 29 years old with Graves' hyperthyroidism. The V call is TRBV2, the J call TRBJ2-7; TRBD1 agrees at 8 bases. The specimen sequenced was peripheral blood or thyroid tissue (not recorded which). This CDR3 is CASSPRTGMADEQYF. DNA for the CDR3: TGTGCCAGCAGTCCAAGGACAGGGATGGCCGACGAGCAGTACTTC.